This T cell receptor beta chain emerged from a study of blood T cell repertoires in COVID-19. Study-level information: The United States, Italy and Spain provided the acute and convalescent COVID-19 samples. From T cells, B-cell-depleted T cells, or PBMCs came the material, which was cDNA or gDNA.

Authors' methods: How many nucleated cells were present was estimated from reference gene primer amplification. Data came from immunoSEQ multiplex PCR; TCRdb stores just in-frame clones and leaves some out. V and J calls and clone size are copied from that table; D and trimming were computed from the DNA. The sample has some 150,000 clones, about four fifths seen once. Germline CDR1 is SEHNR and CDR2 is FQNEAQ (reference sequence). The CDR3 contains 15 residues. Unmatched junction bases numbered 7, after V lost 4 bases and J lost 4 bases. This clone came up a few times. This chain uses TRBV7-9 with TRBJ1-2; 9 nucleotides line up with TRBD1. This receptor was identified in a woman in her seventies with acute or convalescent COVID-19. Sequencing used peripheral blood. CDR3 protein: CASSSADRGFYGYTF. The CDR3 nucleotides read TGTGCCAGCAGCTCCGCGGACAGGGGTTTCTATGGCTACACCTTC.